What follows is one T cell receptor beta chain and its context. It lacks a known antigen. Base-call qualities are not available, and no considerably larger clone is one nucleotide away. This entry belongs to a study of shared clonotypes between healthy human individuals (dated by TCRdb to 2020 to 2022). Study-wide context: Two women and a few men aged 18 to 49 years were included in the cohort. Different laboratories and diverse techniques were used to prepare libraries and sequence TCR repertoires, to increase sequencing depth and limit assay-specific biases. Per donor, leukapheresis produced somewhere between about 0.8 and 9.5 billion PBMCs. Blood TCR repertoires of about five healthy adults were deeply sequenced to estimate repertoire size and the extent of clonotype sharing between individuals. For each donor, three plates each were used for CD4 naive and CD4 memory, two plates were used for CD8 naive, and one plate was used for CD8 memory. Study-level results and caveats: Even with the large sequencing depth, rarefaction of the sorted-subset datasets indicated that sequencing was incomplete. Sharing across a few donors was observed for around 4.8% of naive CD4, less than 4% of naive CD8, around 2.5% of memory CD4, and less than 0.45% of memory CD8 clonotypes. Only blood was sampled, and tissue TCR repertoires likely differ from those in blood. Based on pairwise subsampling, the degree of clonotype sharing among donors was expected to be affected by sequencing depth. Larger estimated clonotype richness was generally found for naive subsets than for memory subsets. Because the study included only a small number of donors, the genetic and exposure-history diversity represented was limited. Compared with non-shared clonotypes, the clonotypes found in all four sorted-subset donors had higher generation probabilities.

TCR CDR3 regions were amplified from genomic DNA by multiplex PCR using the deep immunoSEQ assay. For each cell subset, the extracted genomic DNA was distributed evenly across all wells of several immunoSEQ 96-well plates, and each plate served as one replicate. For sorted subsets, 150 to 250 ng of genomic DNA, equivalent to 25,000 to 35,000 T cell genomes, went into each replicate PCR. The purified libraries were quantified using a Qubit 3.0 fluorometer, sized with a Bioanalyzer 2100, and then quantified again using the KAPA Library Quantification kit. A separate single-read 150-cycle Illumina NextSeq 550 flow cell was used to sequence each immunoSEQ 96-well plate. In the authors' own workflow: The immunoSEQ output contained only junctional sequences without quality scores, so filtering could not match that applied to full-length reads. To assign V/J genes and CDR3, sequences were annotated against IMGT germline references using PyIR, a Python wrapper for IgBLAST v1.9. Any read was removed if the V/J assignment was weak (E-value above 1e-6), the CDR3 was missing, or the read contained stop codons, out-of-frame junctions, or ambiguous translated residues. A V3J clonotype was defined by an identical inferred V gene, J gene, and CDR3 amino acid sequence. To compute the percentage overlap between repertoires, the number of shared unique clonotypes was divided by the size of the smaller repertoire. Repertoire richness was assessed with RTK rarefaction, the Chao1 estimator, and Recon v2.1 estimates of unobserved clonotypes. OLGA was used to compute generation probabilities for all TCRbeta clonotypes that the gDNA method yielded from a handful of donors. What TCRdb holds here is the immuneACCESS table cut down to in-frame rearrangements. Part of the clones is not present; checked against another copy, under half of the missing clones reflect an unresolved V gene, and the others are unexplained. D and trimming were read from the DNA, whereas the V and J calls and clone size are those reported in that table. This sample has hundreds of thousands of clones in its table, and around 73% of those were observed once. The top ten constitute around 1.8% of the sample.

Trimming at the junction amounts to 3 bases on V and 4 bases on J, and the germline ends lie 16 bases apart. The CDR3, cysteine through phenylalanine, is 14 amino acids long. Only the CDR3 DNA stays, 42 bases, in frame from base 1. For CDR1 and CDR2, the germline V gene (reference sequence) lists GTSNPN and SVGIG. Donors were healthy HIV-negative adults with no recently reported acute infections or vaccinations. Every donor was a Caucasian adult living in Nashville, Tennessee, USA. CD4+ T cells were enriched through magnetic negative selection, after which naive cells were positively selected on CD45RA and the remaining negative fraction served as the memory subset. Blood was collected by leukapheresis, and PBMCs were isolated by Ficoll-Histopaque density gradient centrifugation and then cryopreserved in liquid nitrogen vapor phase. Analytical flow cytometry was used to check the purity and quantity of every magnetically sorted T cell population. Genomic DNA was isolated from every sorted fraction and measured by UV absorbance on a Nanodrop 2000c.

In this chain, TRBV30 is recombined with TRBJ2-7; the D match is possibly TRBD1 or TRBD2, with 5 bases aligned in each. This sequence originates from a woman aged 25 to 45 in good health. The source material was memory CD4+ T cells sorted from blood. The sample's cell subset or site label, decoded: CD45RA-negative fraction. The bases are TGTGCCTGGAGAGCCCCGGGACCGAGATACGAGCAGTACTTC. The encoded protein is CAWRAPGPRYEQYF. Full variable domain (CDR3 extended with the reference TRBV30 and TRBJ2-7 proteins): SQTIHQWPATLVQPVGSPLSLECTVEGTSNPNLYWYRQAAGRGLQLLFYSVGIGQISSEVPQNLSASRPQDRQFILSSKKLLLSDSGFYLCAWRAPGPRYEQYFGPGTRLTVT.